The source of this TCR beta chain is a study of identical twins. Concerning this clonotype itself: Its antigen remains unidentified.

The ends were cut back, 3 bases at V and 3 bases at J, with 3 bases in the middle. The CDR3 runs 12 residues. TCRdb re-derived calls from the 5' RACE reads in MiXCR, one entry per CDR3 protein. This table holds approximately 230,000 distinct CDR3 sequences, about 14% found once. Study-wide findings and caveats: Zero-insertion analyses might be partly confounded by invariant T cells like MAIT and iNKT.

This sequence was found in a woman aged 18-29 years in good health. The sample taken for sequencing was memory (CD45RO+) T cells sorted from blood. J is TRBJ1-3 and V is TRBV12-3 or TRBV12-4; D gene ambiguous. CDR3 DNA: TGTGCCAGCAGTTTTTATGGAAACACCATATATTTT. Translation: CASSFYGNTIYF.